These 9 T cell receptor beta chains originate from one sample sequenced in a study of Ad26.COV2.S vaccination and SARS-CoV-2 variants. Specified treatment: some 20 received Ad26.COV2.S at low or high dose, single or two shots; about 5 received placebo; per-sample allocation not given. On day 63 after the first injection, vaccine and placebo recipients gave samples. Sequencing used immunoSEQ multiplex PCR; TCRdb keeps in-frame clones, though not all of them. The sample has a few hundred thousand clones; approximately 88% are singletons. The source was peripheral blood, collected in a trial of Ad26.COV2.S vaccine versus placebo. All receptors come from a person aged 18 to 59 who received the Ad26.COV2.S COVID-19 vaccine or a placebo.

The V and J genes are TRBV4-2 and TRBJ2-3, with 10 positions matching TRBD2. CDR1 is LGHNA and CDR2 is YNFKEQ in the germline V gene. The CDR3 spans 17 residues. V lost 0 bases and J lost 4; bases outside the gene matches: 7. CDR3 sequence: CASSQESSGGAADTQYF. The CDR3 DNA reads as TGTGCCAGCAGCCAAGAATCGAGCGGGGGGGCCGCAGATACGCAGTATTTT.

This chain joins TRBV5-1 and TRBJ2-3; 7 bases map to TRBD1. Germline V gene sequence: CDR1 SGHRS, CDR2 YFSETQ. The CDR3 is 17 residues long. V gave up 5 bases and J gave up 0 bases; unmatched junction bases: 12. CDR3 nucleotides: TGCGCCAGCAGGTCGGTGTACAGGGGACCAAGCACAGATACGCAGTATTTT. Translated, it gives CASRSVYRGPSTDTQYF.

The chain is built from TRBV6-5 and TRBJ2-7; tentative D call: TRBD1 (6 bases). The CDR3 has 14 residues. V lost 0 bases and J lost 4, with 10 bases in between. Germline V CDR1 and CDR2: MNHEY, SVGAGI. The CDR3 nucleotides are TGTGCCAGCAGTTACTCGGCAGGGGCTTACGAGCAGTACTTC. Its protein is CASSYSAGAYEQYF.

This chain connects TRBV14 to TRBJ2-1, with D hard to call. The germline V and J ends were trimmed by 6 bases and 0 bases, with 12 bases remaining between them. This CDR3 spans 15 amino acids. Per germline, CDR1 SGHDN and CDR2 FVKESK. The CDR3 nucleotides are TGTGCCAGCAGTATCGTCTGGAGCTCCTACAATGAGCAGTTCTTC. Its translation is CASSIVWSSYNEQFF.

This chain connects TRBV18 to TRBJ2-5; perhaps D is TRBD1 or TRBD2 (6 bases each). Looked up from germline, CDR1 is KGHSH and CDR2 is LQKENI. Trimming cost V 1 base and J 1 base, with 13 bases left between them. This CDR3 is 16 amino acids long. CDR3 sequence reads: CASSPRGEGGQETQYF. As DNA, the CDR3 is TGTGCCAGCTCACCACGGGGTGAGGGGGGCCAAGAGACCCAGTACTTC.

The chain links TRBV7-6 to TRBJ2-2; the D is unclear. Trimming stripped 2 bases from V and 5 bases from J, with 30 bases between. Germline CDR1 reads SGHVS; CDR2 reads FNYEAQ. The length of the CDR3 is 21 residues. The chain's CDR3 is CASSLPNKFFAMLEFTGELFF. CDR3 coding DNA: TGTGCCAGCAGCTTACCGAACAAATTCTTTGCCATGTTGGAGTTTACCGGGGAGCTGTTTTTT. The full variable domain, rest sourced from reference TRBV7-6 and TRBJ2-2, is GAGVSQSPRYKVTKRGQDVALRCDPISGHVSLYWYRQALGQGPEFLTYFNYEAQQDKSGLPNDRFSAERPEGSISTLTIQRTEQRDSAMYRCASSLPNKFFAMLEFTGELFFGEGSRLTVL.

CDR3 sequence: CASSLDLQGETQYF. CDR3 sequence (DNA): TGTGCCAGCAGCTTAGATTTGCAGGGAGAGACCCAGTACTTC. The chain joins TRBV11-1 to TRBJ2-5; maybe TRBD1 (5 bases). Germline V gene data show CDR1 as SGHAT and CDR2 as FQDESV (reference sequence). The CDR3 runs 14 residues. Trimming took 1 base from V and 4 from J, leaving 10 bases between them.

The rearrangement uses TRBV5-1 and TRBJ2-5, with 8 bases lining up with TRBD1. J was trimmed by 5 bases and V by 3 bases; bases with no gene match: 6. CDR3 length: 14 amino acids. CDR1 and CDR2 from the germline V gene are SGHRS and YFSETQ. CDR3 residues: CASSSGRGLETQYF. The CDR3, as DNA: TGCGCCAGCAGCTCAGGCAGGGGGCTTGAGACCCAGTACTTC.

This clone was seen a handful of times. The chain uses TRBV6-4 and TRBJ2-3; D is unclear. The CDR3 is made up of 14 amino acids. The germline V and J ends were trimmed by 4 bases and 0 bases, with 8 bases remaining between them. Germline V CDR1 and CDR2: MRHNA, SNTAGT. CDR3 sequence: CASSAEESTDTQYF. In DNA form, the CDR3 reads TGTGCCAGCAGTGCAGAGGAGAGCACAGATACGCAGTATTTT.